This T cell receptor (beta chain) was sequenced for a study of T cell repertoires in cytomegalovirus infection. One entry per CDR3 protein results from TCRdb running MiXCR on the reads. The data hold roughly 69,000 distinct CDR3 sequences, with roughly 21% observed a single time. The CDR3 extends over 14 amino acids. Trimming shortened V by 3 bases and J by 2 bases, and 10 bases separated the two germline ends. Germline-derived CDR1 and CDR2 are MDHEN and SYDVKM. For this clonotype: Its matching antigen is unknown.

This receptor was taken from a human donor in good health (CMV status not recorded). Some clones in this sample may be carry-over from other donors' samples. The sequenced sample was CD8+ T cells from cultured PBMCs, obtained from culture after CMV antigen stimulation. The rearrangement uses TRBV28 and TRBJ1-1; D is unclear. CDR3 amino acids: CASSFFRYNTEAFF. DNA of the CDR3: TGTGCCAGCAGTTTTTTTAGATACAACACTGAAGCTTTCTTT.